The source of this T cell receptor beta chain is a study of blood T cell repertoires in COVID-19. Study overall: Acute-phase and convalescent COVID-19 samples originated in the United States, Italy and Spain.

This clone was recorded at least ten times. This CDR3 is built from 15 residues. The V gene's germline CDR1 is KGHSH and CDR2 LQKENI. Germline trimming cut 3 bases from V and 8 bases from J; bases unmatched to any gene: 11. In the source study's methods: Nucleated cell number was recorded as an estimate derived from reference gene primer amplification. Repertoires were generated with immunoSEQ multiplex PCR, while TCRdb's copy carries only in-frame clones and drops some. That table gives V, J and clone size, and the DNA gave D and trimming. Counted here are nearly 250,000 clones, almost 85% occurring once; the ten biggest clones make up over 7.5%.

The V call is TRBV18, the J call TRBJ1-2; 8 bases align to TRBD1. The receptor was isolated from a woman between 45 and 65 years old with acute COVID-19. The sequencing input was PBMCs or T cells enriched from blood (not recorded which). CDR3 residues: CASSPPQTGEGGYTF. For the CDR3, the DNA is TGTGCCAGCTCACCGCCCCAGACAGGGGAGGGCGGCTACACCTTC.